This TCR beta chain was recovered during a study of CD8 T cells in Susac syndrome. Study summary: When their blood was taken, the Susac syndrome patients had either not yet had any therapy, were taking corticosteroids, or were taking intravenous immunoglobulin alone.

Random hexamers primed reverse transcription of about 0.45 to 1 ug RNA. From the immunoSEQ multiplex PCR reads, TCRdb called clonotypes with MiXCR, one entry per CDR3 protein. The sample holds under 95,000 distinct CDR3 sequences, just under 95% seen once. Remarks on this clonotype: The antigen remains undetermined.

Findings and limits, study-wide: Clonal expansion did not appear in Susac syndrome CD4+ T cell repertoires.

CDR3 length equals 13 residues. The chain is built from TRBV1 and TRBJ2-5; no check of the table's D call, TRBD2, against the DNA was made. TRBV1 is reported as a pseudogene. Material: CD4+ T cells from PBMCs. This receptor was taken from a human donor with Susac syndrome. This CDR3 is CTSRGLVCETQYF. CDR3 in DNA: TGCACCAGCAGGGGACTAGTATGCGAGACCCAGTACTTC.